Listed here are 22 T cell receptor beta chains from one sample, sequenced in a study of blood T cell repertoires in COVID-19. The table came from immunoSEQ multiplex PCR; TCRdb's copy has only in-frame clones and leaves some out. Of just under 65,000 clones listed, more than 65% are singletons. Sequencing was carried out using peripheral blood. These receptors originate from a human donor in a cohort sampled during active COVID-19.

This chain uses TRBV7-9 with TRBJ2-5; TRBD1 aligns across 9 bases. CDR1 and CDR2 from the germline V gene are SEHNR and FQNEAQ (reference sequence). The J segment lost 4 bases and the V segment lost 5 bases, leaving 5 bases of the junction unmatched. The CDR3 contains 14 residues. DNA for the CDR3: TGTGCCAGCAGCCCAGGGACAGGGAGAGAGACCCAGTACTTC. This encodes CASSPGTGRETQYF.

J is TRBJ2-1 and V is TRBV6-1; tentative D call: TRBD1 (5 bases). Germline values: CDR1 MNHNS, CDR2 SASEGT. The CDR3 extends over 16 amino acids. The V and J ends lost 4 bases and 8 bases respectively, with 21 bases between them. Here the CDR3 reads CASSALGQPLEDEQFF. The DNA of the CDR3 is TGTGCCAGCAGTGCCCTCGGACAACCCCTAGAGGATGAGCAGTTCTTC.

This clone was found many times. The chain employs TRBV6-4 and TRBJ2-2; 14 bases are shared with TRBD2. Germline assignment: CDR1 MRHNA and CDR2 SNTAGT. The ends lost 5 bases at V and 1 base at J; junction bases unmatched: 3. CDR3 length: 17 amino acids. The CDR3 DNA reads as TGTGCCAGCAGTAGGACTAGCGGGGGGATGAACACCGGGGAGCTGTTTTTT. It codes for CASSRTSGGMNTGELFF.

CDR3 coding DNA: TGCGCCAGCGCTCCTTCTAGGAACACTGAAGCTTTCTTT. It yields the protein CASAPSRNTEAFF. The V call is TRBV4-3, the J call TRBJ1-1; D is uncertain. The CDR3 has 13 amino acids. Trimming took 8 bases from V and 1 from J, leaving 11 bases between them. CDR1 and CDR2 from the germline V gene are LGHNA and YSLEER.

The chain couples TRBV11-3 to TRBJ2-7; D is unclear. Trimming took 0 bases from V and 1 from J, leaving 4 bases between them. CDR1 and CDR2 from the germline V gene are SGHNT and YENEEA. The CDR3 has 13 residues. The CDR3 here is CASSLDRSYEQYF. In nucleotides, the CDR3 is TGTGCCAGCAGCTTAGATCGGTCCTACGAGCAGTACTTC.

The genes are TRBV7-9 and TRBJ2-1, with 8 bases identical to TRBD1. CDR1 SEHNR and CDR2 FQNEAQ come from the germline V gene (reference sequence). The CDR3 runs 14 residues. J gave up 5 bases and V 5 bases, and 5 bases lay outside the gene matches. In nucleotides, the CDR3 is TGTGCCAGCAGCCAGGGACAGGCTGACAATGAGCAGTTCTTC. Protein sequence: CASSQGQADNEQFF.

This clone has more than one count but fewer than ten. The chain joins TRBV30 to TRBJ1-2, with D possibly matching TRBD1 (6 bases). There are 12 residues in the CDR3. CDR1 and CDR2 (germline): GTSNPN, SVGIG (reference sequence). V lost 1 base and J lost 4, with 7 bases in between. CDR3 bases: TGTGCCTGGAGTGGAGGGGGCTATGGCTACACCTTC. This encodes CAWSGGGYGYTF.

The chain couples TRBV7-9 to TRBJ2-2, with 7 nucleotides matching TRBD1. Germline CDR1 is SEHNR and CDR2 is FQNEAQ (reference sequence). Trimming cost V 7 bases and J 6 bases; bases outside gene matches: 32. CDR3 length equals 22 residues. Here the CDR3 DNA reads TGTGCCAGCACCCCGAGCCTTCGAAACCGGGACAGAGGGACCCCTGTGGCCGGGGAGCTGTTTTTT. It specifies CASTPSLRNRDRGTPVAGELFF.

This chain links TRBV21-1 with TRBJ2-2; the table's D call TRBD1 went unverified against the DNA. TRBV21-1 is reported as a pseudogene. The CDR3 contains 20 residues. CDR3 nucleotides: TGTGCCAGCACCAGACGTCCATCTCGGGGACAGGGGGCGCGTACCGGGGAGCTGTTTTTT. Protein sequence: CASTRRPSRGQGARTGELFF.

The genes are TRBV24-1 and TRBJ2-1; weak D call: TRBD2 (5 bases). The V end was cut by 4 bases, the J end by 5 bases, with 5 bases between. The CDR3 totals 12 residues. Per germline, CDR1 KGHDR and CDR2 SFDVKD. The CDR3 DNA reads TGTGCCACCAGTGAGAGGGACAATGAGCAGTTCTTC. Its protein product is CATSERDNEQFF.

The chain is built from TRBV2 and TRBJ1-5; a weak D match, TRBD1 (6 bases). Per germline, CDR1 SNHLY and CDR2 FYNNEI. V was cut by 3 bases and J by 1 base, with 10 bases left in between. CDR3 length: 15 amino acids. As DNA, the CDR3 is TGTGCCAGCAGTGAGTGGGGGCTCAGCAATCAGCCCCAGCATTTT. Translated: CASSEWGLSNQPQHF. The complete variable domain, with remaining parts taken from reference TRBV2 and TRBJ1-5, reads EPEVTQTPSHQVTQMGQEVILRCVPISNHLYFYWYRQILGQKVEFLVSFYNNEISEKSEIFDDQFSVERPDGSNFTLKIRSTKLEDSAMYFCASSEWGLSNQPQHFGDGTRLSIL.

This chain uses TRBV19 with TRBJ2-4; the match to TRBD2 covers 8 bases. CDR1 is LNHDA, CDR2 SQIVND, per germline (reference sequence). CDR3 length: 14 amino acids. Trimming removed 2 bases from V and 8 bases from J; junction bases left unmatched: 5. The CDR3 DNA is TGTGCCAGTAGTATAACGCCAGCGGGGGACATTCAGTACTTC. This sequence encodes CASSITPAGDIQYF.

The V call is TRBV12-3 or TRBV12-4, the J call TRBJ1-4; D unclear. CDR3 length: 13 amino acids. V was cut by 3 bases and J by 7 bases, with 9 bases left in between. The CDR3 nucleotides read TGTGCCAGCAGTTTCCGCCGGGGTGAAAAACTGTTTTTT. This gives the protein CASSFRRGEKLFF.

The rearrangement joins TRBV5-1 to TRBJ1-5; 9 nucleotides agree with TRBD1. The CDR3 is made up of 15 amino acids. CDR1 and CDR2 (germline): SGHRS, YFSETQ. J was trimmed by 6 bases and V by 4 bases; bases with no gene match: 8. CDR3 DNA: TGCGCCAGCAGCCGGACAGGGGTATCGGGTCAGCCCCAGCATTTT. Its translation: CASSRTGVSGQPQHF.

This clone has just one count. V and J are TRBV13 and TRBJ2-4; 7 positions agree with TRBD1. Losses at the gene ends were 4 bases for V and 3 bases for J; bases not matched to a gene: 3. The V gene's germline CDR1 is PRHDT and CDR2 FYEKMQ (reference sequence). This CDR3 region has 14 residues. The CDR3 sequence: CASSSPGGKNIQYF. The CDR3, as DNA: TGTGCCAGCAGCTCCCCAGGGGGCAAAAACATTCAGTACTTC.

J is TRBJ2-1 and V is TRBV2; TRBD1 agrees at 10 bases. In germline, CDR1 is SNHLY, CDR2 FYNNEI. This CDR3 is built from 14 residues. V shed 5 bases and J 6 bases; nucleotides not matched to a gene: 4. The CDR3 region has the DNA TGTGCCAGCAGTTGGGACAGGGGACCCAATGAGCAGTTCTTC. It translates to CASSWDRGPNEQFF.

This clone was seen a handful of times. The genes are TRBV6-5 and TRBJ1-5, with TRBD1 identical over 7 bases. J lost 6 bases, V lost 6 bases, and 11 bases had no gene match. The CDR3 extends over 15 amino acids. Germline CDR1 is MNHEY and CDR2 is SVGAGI. CDR3 sequence reads: CASRPIAGGLQPQHF. CDR3 bases: TGTGCCAGCAGGCCGATAGCAGGGGGTCTTCAGCCCCAGCATTTT.

This sequence joins TRBV5-1 and TRBJ1-1; 7 bases are shared with TRBD1. After removal of 0 bases from V and 0 bases from J, the junction contained 8 bases not matched to a gene. The CDR3 runs to 17 residues. Germline loops: CDR1 SGHRS, CDR2 YFSETQ. CDR3 protein: CASSLVTGRGMNTEAFF. Here the CDR3 DNA reads TGCGCCAGCAGCTTGGTGACAGGGAGAGGGATGAACACTGAAGCTTTCTTT.

J is TRBJ2-6 and V is TRBV7-8; 8 bases map to TRBD2. Germline-derived CDR1 and CDR2 are SGHVS and FQNEAQ. V trimming: 5 bases; J trimming: 0 bases; junction bases outside the gene matches: 15. The CDR3 sequence is 20 residues long. The CDR3 region is CASSRFLTAGDFSGANVLTF. CDR3 in DNA: TGTGCCAGCAGCCGCTTTTTGACAGCGGGGGATTTCTCTGGGGCCAACGTCCTGACTTTC.

This clone appeared many times. Within the sample, other DNA sequences also encode this same CDR3. The rearrangement links TRBV6-1 to TRBJ1-1; 8 positions agree with TRBD1. CDR1 and CDR2 (germline): MNHNS, SASEGT. This CDR3 has 14 residues. V lost 1 base to trimming and J lost 3 bases; unmatched junction nucleotides: 1. CDR3 coding DNA: TGTGCCAGCAGTGAAGACAGGGGGGACACTGAAGCTTTCTTT. Its protein is CASSEDRGDTEAFF.

This chain links TRBV5-1 with TRBJ1-6, with D possibly TRBD1 on 6 matching bases. The germline V and J ends were trimmed by 5 bases and 3 bases, with 15 bases remaining between them. The CDR3 loop spans 16 amino acids. CDR1 is SGHRS and CDR2 is YFSETQ in the germline V gene. CDR3 sequence: CASSIRGGDYNSPLHF. The CDR3 nucleotides are TGCGCCAGCAGTATTAGGGGGGGAGACTATAATTCACCCCTCCACTTT.

This clone has just one count. The chain is built from TRBV2 and TRBJ1-2; TRBD1 matches at 9 bases. V shed 7 bases and J 8 bases; nucleotides not matched to a gene: 14. The CDR3 runs 15 residues. Germline-derived CDR1 and CDR2 are SNHLY and FYNNEI. CDR3 sequence: CASNEDRGVGGGYTF. CDR3 sequence (DNA): TGTGCCAGCAACGAAGACAGGGGGGTTGGAGGAGGCTACACCTTC.